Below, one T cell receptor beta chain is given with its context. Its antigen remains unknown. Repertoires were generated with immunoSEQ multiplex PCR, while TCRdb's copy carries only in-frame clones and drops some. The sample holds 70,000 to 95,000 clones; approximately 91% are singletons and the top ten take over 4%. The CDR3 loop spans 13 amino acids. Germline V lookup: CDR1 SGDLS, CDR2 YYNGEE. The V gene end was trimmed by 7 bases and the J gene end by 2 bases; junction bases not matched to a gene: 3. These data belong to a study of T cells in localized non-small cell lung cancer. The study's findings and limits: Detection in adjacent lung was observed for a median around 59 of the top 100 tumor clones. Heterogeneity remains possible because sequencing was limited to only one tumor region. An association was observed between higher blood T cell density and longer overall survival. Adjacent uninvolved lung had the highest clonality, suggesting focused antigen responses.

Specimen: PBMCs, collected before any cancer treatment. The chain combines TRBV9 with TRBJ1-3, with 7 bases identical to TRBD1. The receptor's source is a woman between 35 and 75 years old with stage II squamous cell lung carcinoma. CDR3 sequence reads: CASQTGPGNTIYF. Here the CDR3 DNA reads TGTGCCAGCCAGACAGGGCCTGGAAACACCATATATTTT. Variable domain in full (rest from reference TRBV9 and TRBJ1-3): DSGVTQTPKHLITATGQRVTLRCSPRSGDLSVYWYQQSLDQGLQFLIQYYNGEERAKGNILERFSAQQFPDLHSELNLSSLELGDSALYFCASQTGPGNTIYFGEGSWLTVV.